The 15 T cell receptor beta chains listed next were all sequenced from one sample in a study of blood T cell repertoires in COVID-19 (dated by TCRdb to about 2020). The method behind the library was the immunoSEQ multiplex PCR assay. TCRdb provides this immuneACCESS table in a form limited to in-frame rearrangements. Some clones are lacking; in checked studies, under half of them reflect an unresolved V gene, and why the rest are absent is not known. Across this sample there are fewer than 600,000 clones, with approximately 88% seen only once. The top ten clones comprise about 2% of the sample. Material for sequencing was PBMCs or T cells enriched from blood (not recorded which). All receptors come from a woman in her 40s who had recovered from COVID-19.

This chain joins TRBV19 and TRBJ2-7; TRBD1 matches at 11 bases. V lost 0 bases to trimming and J lost 2 bases; unmatched junction nucleotides: 6. The germline V gene has CDR1 LNHDA and CDR2 SQIVND (reference sequence). This CDR3 contains 17 residues. The chain's CDR3 is CASSIDLGQGAPYEQYF. CDR3 nucleotides: TGTGCCAGTAGTATAGACCTCGGACAGGGGGCGCCCTACGAGCAGTACTTC.

V usage is TRBV29-1 and J usage is TRBJ2-1; maybe TRBD2 (6 bases). Per germline, CDR1 SQVTM and CDR2 ANQGSEA. Deletions cut 7 bases from V and 4 bases from J, with 11 bases between. The CDR3 totals 12 residues. Here the CDR3 DNA reads TGCAGCGGTGGGGGGACTTACAATGAGCAGTTCTTC. Translating gives CSGGGTYNEQFF.

V is TRBV5-1 and J is TRBJ1-1; maybe TRBD1 (6 bases). In germline, CDR1 is SGHRS, CDR2 YFSETQ. The CDR3 covers 13 residues. Trimming removed 4 bases at V and 5 bases at J, with 12 bases between. The CDR3 reads CASSPPRGTEAFF. As DNA, the CDR3 is TGCGCCAGCAGCCCTCCGAGGGGGACTGAAGCTTTCTTT.

This chain uses TRBV7-9 with TRBJ2-7, with 10 bases aligning to TRBD2. Germline loops: CDR1 SEHNR, CDR2 FQNEAQ (reference sequence). V shed 2 bases, J shed 7 bases, and the junction held 8 bases outside the gene matches. This CDR3 comprises 15 residues. CDR3 protein: CASSLQPELAGEQYF. In nucleotides, the CDR3 is TGTGCCAGCAGCTTACAACCGGAACTAGCGGGAGAGCAGTACTTC.

This clone appeared a single time. The CDR3 DNA follows: TGCGCCAGCAGCCAAGCAGGGGACTATAGCAATCAGCCCCAGCATTTT. Translating gives CASSQAGDYSNQPQHF. V is TRBV4-1 and J is TRBJ1-5, with D possibly TRBD1 on 6 matching bases. CDR1 is MGHRA and CDR2 is YSYEKL in the germline V gene. Between the trimmed V and J ends, which lost 1 base and 0 bases, there was a span of 10 bases. The CDR3 consists of 16 residues.

This clone was found a few times. The gene calls are TRBV5-1 and TRBJ2-1, with D possibly TRBD1 on 6 matching bases. CDR1 SGHRS and CDR2 YFSETQ come from the germline V gene. Trimming took 1 base from V and 8 from J, leaving 13 bases between them. The CDR3 spans 14 residues. CDR3: CASSLRGYFDEQFF. In DNA, the CDR3 is TGCGCCAGCAGCTTGAGGGGGTATTTCGATGAGCAGTTCTTC.

This clone turned up a few times. The chain combines TRBV3-1 (or the pseudogene TRBV3-2) with TRBJ2-2, with 11 bases aligning to TRBD1. V was clipped by 1 base and J by 3 bases; unmatched bases: 10. Germline CDR1 reads LGHDT; CDR2 reads YNNKEL (reference sequence). This CDR3 spans 19 amino acids. The CDR3 is CASSQASVPGQGDTGELFF. DNA for the CDR3: TGTGCCAGCAGCCAAGCTTCTGTACCGGGACAGGGGGACACCGGGGAGCTGTTTTTT.

The chain joins TRBV13 to TRBJ1-2; D may be TRBD1 (6 bases). Germline CDR1 reads PRHDT; CDR2 reads FYEKMQ (reference sequence). The CDR3 has 14 amino acids. V was shortened by 6 bases and J by 3 bases, with 14 bases between the two germline ends. As DNA, the CDR3 is TGTGCCAGCAGTATCACATACAGGGACTATGGCTACACCTTC. Encoded protein: CASSITYRDYGYTF. The whole variable domain, filled in from reference TRBV13 and TRBJ1-2, reads AAGVIQSPRHLIKEKRETATLKCYPIPRHDTVYWYQQGPGQDPQFLISFYEKMQSDKGSIPDRFSAQQFSDYHSELNMSSLELGDSALYFCASSITYRDYGYTFGSGTRLTVV.

The rearrangement uses TRBV5-6 and TRBJ1-3; D is unclear. The germline V gene encodes CDR1 SGHDT and CDR2 YYEEEE. The CDR3 runs to 14 residues. The V and J ends lost 0 bases and 2 bases respectively, with 6 bases between them. CDR3 in amino acids: CASSLAGTGNTIYF. The DNA of the CDR3 is TGTGCCAGCAGCTTGGCGGGGACTGGAAACACCATATATTTT.

This sequence joins TRBV19 and TRBJ1-2, with 9 bases fitting TRBD1. With 5 bases clipped from V and 4 bases from J, the junction kept 11 bases outside the gene matches. Germline V gene lookup returns CDR1 LNHDA and CDR2 SQIVND (reference sequence). CDR3 length: 16 amino acids. The CDR3 loop is CASSYRGQGPSYGYTF. DNA for the CDR3: TGTGCCAGTAGTTACCGAGGACAGGGGCCATCCTATGGCTACACCTTC.

In DNA form, the CDR3 reads TGTGCCAGTAGTACCTTAGCGGGAACCTACGAGCAGTACTTC. Translating it yields CASSTLAGTYEQYF. V usage is TRBV19 and J usage is TRBJ2-7; the match to TRBD2 covers 8 bases. Germline values: CDR1 LNHDA, CDR2 SQIVND (reference sequence). The ends lost 4 bases at V and 2 bases at J; junction bases unmatched: 4. This CDR3 contains 14 residues. The full variable domain, in which reference TRBV19 and TRBJ2-7 provide the parts outside the CDR3, is DGGITQSPKYLFRKEGQNVTLSCEQNLNHDAMYWYRQDPGQGLRLIYYSQIVNDFQKGDIAEGYSVSREKKESFPLTVTSAQKNPTAFYLCASSTLAGTYEQYFGPGTRLTVT.

The chain uses TRBV4-3 and TRBJ1-1; D ambiguous. The CDR3 length is 15 residues. V lost 0 bases, J lost 1 base, and 9 bases lay in between. From germline, CDR1 is LGHNA and CDR2 YSLEER. CDR3: CASSQEVGENTEAFF. The CDR3 nucleotides are TGCGCCAGCAGCCAAGAAGTAGGAGAGAACACTGAAGCTTTCTTT.

V is TRBV5-1 and J is TRBJ2-5, with 11 positions matching TRBD2. Germline V gene sequence: CDR1 SGHRS, CDR2 YFSETQ. The CDR3 has 17 residues. J was trimmed by 5 bases and V by 0 bases; bases with no gene match: 9. CDR3 in DNA: TGCGCCAGCAGCTTGGGTAGCGGGAGGGCGAGTCGGGAGACCCAGTACTTC. Protein sequence: CASSLGSGRASRETQYF.

The J gene is TRBJ2-7, the V gene TRBV29-1; 8 bases match TRBD2. J gave up 2 bases and V 4 bases, and 10 bases lay outside the gene matches. Germline assignment: CDR1 SQVTM and CDR2 ANQGSEA. The CDR3 has 15 amino acids. The CDR3 DNA reads as TGCAGCGTTGCCAAACAAAGAGCGGGAGCCTACGAGCAGTACTTC. Translation gives CSVAKQRAGAYEQYF.

The chain uses TRBV11-3 and TRBJ2-2, with 9 bases identical to TRBD2. Germline V CDR1 and CDR2: SGHNT, YENEEA. CDR3 length: 15 amino acids. The J segment lost 9 bases and the V segment lost 1 base, leaving 6 bases of the junction unmatched. CDR3 residues: CASSLGLAAPRELFF. In DNA, the CDR3 is TGTGCCAGCAGCTTAGGACTAGCGGCACCTAGGGAGCTGTTTTTT.